The 19 T cell receptor beta chains below all came from one sample that was sequenced in a study of blood T cells in healthy people across ages. Alongside a J-beta primer mix, a sample-barcoded 5' primer served in a second PCR lasting about 6 to 12 cycles. TCRdb redid the calling of the 5' RACE reads with MiXCR, one entry per CDR3 protein. The sample contains around 940,000 distinct CDR3 sequences, approximately 50% of which appear only once. Specimen: blood. Every receptor here comes from a woman aged 55-70 years in good health.

The chain links TRBV6-5 to TRBJ1-1; unclear D gene. This CDR3 comprises 13 residues. Looked up from germline, CDR1 is MNHEY and CDR2 is SVGAGI. V was shortened by 0 bases and J by 4 bases, with 6 bases between the two germline ends. This CDR3 is CASSYSWGTEAFF. Written as DNA, the CDR3 is TGTGCCAGCAGTTACTCTTGGGGCACTGAAGCTTTCTTT.

This clonotype came up once. This chain uses TRBV12-3 or TRBV12-4 with TRBJ2-1; weak D call: TRBD1 (5 bases). TRBJ2-7 explains the end of the DNA better; the J call may be wrong. The CDR3 covers 13 residues. CDR3: CASKGPGLVEQYF. The CDR3 DNA follows: TGTGCCAGCAAAGGACCAGGGTTAGTTGAGCAGTACTTC.

This chain joins TRBV7-9 and TRBJ2-5; D might be TRBD2 (6 bases). From germline, CDR1 is SEHNR and CDR2 FQNEAQ (reference sequence). V dropped 5 bases and J dropped 7 bases, with 17 bases sitting between them. The CDR3 length is 14 residues. The CDR3 sequence: CASSKTPFGGTQYF. CDR3 coding DNA: TGTGCCAGCAGCAAAACCCCCTTCGGGGGGACCCAGTACTTC.

As regards this clonotype: Mismatch with germline at one junction end may stem from a read error. V and J are TRBV2 and TRBJ2-3; D is undetermined. Germline V gene lookup returns CDR1 SNHLY and CDR2 FYNNEI. The CDR3 has 16 amino acids. In DNA form, the CDR3 reads TGTGCCAGCAGTGAAGCGTACCGGAGCGACACAGATACGCGGTATTTT. It yields the protein CASSEAYRSDTDTRYF. Using reference TRBV2 and TRBJ2-3 for the parts outside the CDR3, the full variable domain is EPEVTQTPSHQVTQMGQEVILRCVPISNHLYFYWYRQILGQKVEFLVSFYNNEISEKSEIFDDQFSVERPDGSNFTLKIRSTKLEDSAMYFCASSEAYRSDTDTRYFGPGTRLTVL.

This clonotype was observed a few times. The chain carries TRBV29-1 and TRBJ2-4, with a possible D match to TRBD1 (5 bases). Germline-derived CDR1 and CDR2 are SQVTM and ANQGSEA. V lost 3 bases to trimming and J lost 9 bases, with 12 bases between them. The CDR3 covers 12 residues. CDR3 nucleotides: TGCAGCGTTGACACACTTAGGGGCATTCAGTACTTC. Protein: CSVDTLRGIQYF.

The chain employs TRBV4-2 and TRBJ1-2; 8 bases map to TRBD1. The V gene end was trimmed by 2 bases and the J gene end by 5 bases; junction bases not matched to a gene: 7. Per the germline V gene, CDR1 is LGHNA and CDR2 is YNFKEQ. This CDR3 spans 15 amino acids. CDR3 sequence reads: CASSQPDRGVYGYTF. The DNA of the CDR3 is TGTGCCAGCAGCCAACCAGACAGGGGCGTATATGGCTACACCTTC.

A single count supports this clonotype. The rearrangement uses TRBV27 and TRBJ2-7, with 10 bases identical to TRBD1. The CDR3 runs 14 residues. V trimming: 8 bases; J trimming: 3 bases; junction bases outside the gene matches: 7. Germline V gene lookup returns CDR1 MNHEY and CDR2 SMNVEV (reference sequence). This chain's CDR3 is CASGPGTGVYEQYF. In DNA, the CDR3 is TGTGCCAGCGGCCCCGGGACAGGGGTCTACGAGCAGTACTTC.

The chain combines TRBV7-9 with TRBJ2-2, with D unclear. The germline gives CDR1 SEHNR, CDR2 FQNEAQ (reference sequence). CDR3 length: 14 amino acids. Trimming shortened V by 4 bases and J by 3 bases, and 9 bases separated the two germline ends. The CDR3 coding sequence is TGTGCCAGCAGCTCGAGATGGGACACCGGGGAGCTGTTTTTT. Amino acid sequence: CASSSRWDTGELFF.

The table lists this clonotype with a few counts. J is TRBJ1-5 and V is TRBV3-1; 7 bases align to TRBD1. CDR3 size: 14 residues. Trimming took 4 bases from V and 7 from J; bases not matched to a gene: 7. Per the germline V gene, CDR1 is LGHDT and CDR2 is YNNKEL (reference sequence). Here the CDR3 reads CASSPDRAGQPQHF. For the CDR3, the DNA is TGTGCCAGCAGCCCCGACAGGGCGGGACAGCCCCAGCATTTT.

This clonotype has a single count. The gene calls are TRBV3-1 and TRBJ2-5; D assignment may be TRBD1 or TRBD2 (5 bases each). V shed 0 bases and J shed 5 bases, with 13 bases lying between them. CDR3 size: 15 residues. Germline V gene sequence: CDR1 LGHDT, CDR2 YNNKEL (reference sequence). The CDR3, as DNA: TGTGCCAGCAGCCAAGAGGGACGCGGATGGGAGACCCAGTACTTC. Protein: CASSQEGRGWETQYF.

This clonotype was counted between two and nine times. The V gene is TRBV5-1, the J gene TRBJ2-7, with D maybe TRBD1 (5 bases). The germline V and J ends were trimmed by 1 base and 5 bases, with 19 bases remaining between them. Per the germline V gene, CDR1 is SGHRS and CDR2 is YFSETQ. This CDR3 spans 16 amino acids. CDR3 region: CASSLQSAGLWNEQYF. The CDR3 bases are TGCGCCAGCAGCTTGCAGTCGGCAGGGTTATGGAACGAGCAGTACTTC.

CDR3 residues: CASRRVSQETQYF. CDR3 bases: TGTGCCAGCAGAAGGGTCTCCCAAGAGACCCAGTACTTC. The chain has TRBV28 and TRBJ2-4; D remains ambiguous. With the DNA end fitting TRBJ2-5 better, the J assignment may be wrong. The CDR3 contains 13 residues. CDR1 is MDHEN, CDR2 SYDVKM, per germline.

This clonotype appeared a few times. The chain joins TRBV5-5 to TRBJ2-4; the match to TRBD1 covers 9 bases. The CDR3 spans 12 residues. Germline-derived CDR1 and CDR2 are SGHKS and YYEKEE (reference sequence). V gave up 7 bases and J gave up 6 bases; unmatched junction bases: 2. The CDR3 protein is CASGDRVNIQYF. CDR3 nucleotides: TGTGCCAGCGGGGACAGGGTAAACATTCAGTACTTC.

The V call is TRBV7-2, the J call TRBJ2-5, with TRBD2 as a possible D gene (7 bases). Germline-derived CDR1 and CDR2 are SGHTA and FQGNSA. The CDR3 contains 14 residues. Trimming took 5 bases from V and 11 from J, leaving 21 bases between them. DNA for the CDR3: TGTGCCAGCAGCCCCATGTGGGGAGCGGGACAACAGTACTTC. Translation gives CASSPMWGAGQQYF. The complete variable domain, with remaining parts taken from reference TRBV7-2 and TRBJ2-5, reads GAGVSQSPSNKVTEKGKDVELRCDPISGHTALYWYRQSLGQGLEFLIYFQGNSAPDKSGLPSDRFSAERTGGSVSTLTIQRTQQEDSAVYLCASSPMWGAGQQYFGPGTRLLVL.

This CDR3 is CSVGTGATEKLFF. CDR3 DNA: TGCAGCGTTGGGACAGGGGCTACAGAAAAACTGTTTTTT. This chain joins TRBV29-1 and TRBJ1-4; 9 positions agree with TRBD1. V was pared by 4 bases and J by 8 bases, with 5 bases of the junction left unmatched. The germline gives CDR1 SQVTM, CDR2 ANQGSEA. The length of the CDR3 is 13 residues.

Details on this clonotype: A much larger clone differs from this one at a single base, so this may be a read error. The V gene is TRBV13, the J gene TRBJ2-3; D unclear. Germline CDR1 and CDR2: PRHDT and FYEKMQ (reference sequence). The CDR3 loop spans 16 amino acids. The CDR3 sequence is CASNLRKGLVTDTQYF. The CDR3 DNA is TGTGCCAGCAACTTAAGGAAGGGTCTCGTCACAGATACGCAGTATTTT.

This clonotype was seen more than once but under ten times. The genes are TRBV20-1 and TRBJ2-7, with TRBD2 as a possible D gene (6 bases). Germline V gene sequence: CDR1 DFQATT, CDR2 SNEGSKA (reference sequence). V shed 3 bases and J shed 3 bases, with 9 bases lying between them. CDR3 length equals 12 residues. CDR3 nucleotides: TGCAGTGCTAGGTGGGACTTCTACGAGCAGTACTTC. It specifies CSARWDFYEQYF.

This chain links TRBV4-1 with TRBJ2-7; the match to TRBD1 covers 10 bases. The CDR3 runs 16 residues. The junction had 7 bases not matched to a gene; V was cut back by 0 bases and J by 5 bases. Germline values: CDR1 MGHRA, CDR2 YSYEKL. The CDR3 nucleotides are TGCGCCAGCAGCCAAGATTGGGGACAGGGGTGCCACGAGCAGTACTTC. It codes for CASSQDWGQGCHEQYF.

This chain links TRBV7-2 with TRBJ2-1, with D maybe TRBD2 (6 bases). V dropped 6 bases and J dropped 9 bases, with 24 bases sitting between them. CDR1 and CDR2 from the germline V gene are SGHTA and FQGNSA. The CDR3 contains 16 residues. The CDR3 DNA is TGTGCCAGCAGGTCGAGCGGGTTCCGGAGAGGACCTGAGCAGTTCTTC. Translation gives CASRSSGFRRGPEQFF.